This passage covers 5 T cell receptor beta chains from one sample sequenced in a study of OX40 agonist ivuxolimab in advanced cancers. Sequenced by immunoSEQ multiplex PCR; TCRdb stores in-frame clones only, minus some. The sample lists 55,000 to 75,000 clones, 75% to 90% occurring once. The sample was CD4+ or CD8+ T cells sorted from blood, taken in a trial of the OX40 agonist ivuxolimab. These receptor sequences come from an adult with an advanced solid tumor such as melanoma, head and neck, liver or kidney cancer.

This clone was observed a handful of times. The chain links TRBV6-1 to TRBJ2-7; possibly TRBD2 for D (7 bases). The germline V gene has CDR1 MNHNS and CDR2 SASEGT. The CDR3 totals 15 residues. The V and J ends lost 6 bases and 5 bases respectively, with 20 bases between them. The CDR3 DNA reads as TGTGCCAGCAGCTCGTCGGGGGGCTTCATGAACGAGCAGTACTTC. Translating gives CASSSSGGFMNEQYF.

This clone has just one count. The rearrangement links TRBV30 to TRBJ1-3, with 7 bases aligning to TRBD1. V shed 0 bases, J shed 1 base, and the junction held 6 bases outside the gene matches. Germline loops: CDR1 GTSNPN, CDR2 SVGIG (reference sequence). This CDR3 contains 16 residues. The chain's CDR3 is CAWSVLGTVSGNTIYF. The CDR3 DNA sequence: TGTGCCTGGAGTGTACTTGGGACAGTGTCTGGAAACACCATATATTTT.

The CDR3 bases are TGTGCCAGCCACGGACAGACCGACTATGGCTACACCTTC. This gives the protein CASHGQTDYGYTF. The J gene is TRBJ1-2, the V gene TRBV6-6; TRBD1 is a possible D gene (6 bases). From germline, CDR1 is MNHNY and CDR2 SVGAGI (reference sequence). V shed 8 bases and J shed 3 bases, with 13 bases lying between them. CDR3 length: 13 residues.

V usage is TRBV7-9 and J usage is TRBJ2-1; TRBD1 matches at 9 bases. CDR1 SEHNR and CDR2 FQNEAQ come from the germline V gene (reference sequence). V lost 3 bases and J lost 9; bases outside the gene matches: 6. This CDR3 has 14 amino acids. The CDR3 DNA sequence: TGTGCCAGCAGCTTCGAGGGACAGGGTGCTGAGCAGTTCTTC. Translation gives CASSFEGQGAEQFF.

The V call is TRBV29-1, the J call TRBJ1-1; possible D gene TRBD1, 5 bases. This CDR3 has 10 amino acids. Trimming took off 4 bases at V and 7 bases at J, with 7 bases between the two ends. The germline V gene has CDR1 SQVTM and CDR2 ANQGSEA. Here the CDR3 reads CSVGGGEAFF. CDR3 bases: TGCAGCGTTGGGGGGGGTGAAGCTTTCTTT. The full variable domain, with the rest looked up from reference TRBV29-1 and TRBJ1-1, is SAVISQKPSRDICQRGTSLTIQCQVDSQVTMMFWYRQQPGQSLTLIATANQGSEATYESGFVIDKFPISRPNLTFSTLTVSNMSPEDSSIYLCSVGGGEAFFGQGTRLTVV.